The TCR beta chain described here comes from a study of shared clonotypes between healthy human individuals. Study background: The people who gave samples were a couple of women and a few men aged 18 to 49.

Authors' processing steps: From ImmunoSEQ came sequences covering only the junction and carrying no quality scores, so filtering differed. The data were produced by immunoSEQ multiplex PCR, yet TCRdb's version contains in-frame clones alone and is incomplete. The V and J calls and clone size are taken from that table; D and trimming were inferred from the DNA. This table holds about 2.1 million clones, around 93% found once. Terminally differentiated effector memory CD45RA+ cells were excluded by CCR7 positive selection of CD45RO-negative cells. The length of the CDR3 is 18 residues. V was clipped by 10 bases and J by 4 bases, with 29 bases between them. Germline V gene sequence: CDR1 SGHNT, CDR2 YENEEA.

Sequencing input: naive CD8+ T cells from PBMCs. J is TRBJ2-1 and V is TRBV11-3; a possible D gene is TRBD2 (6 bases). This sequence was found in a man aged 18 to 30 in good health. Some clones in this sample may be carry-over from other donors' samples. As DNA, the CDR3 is TGTGCCATCGAAGGGCCAACGGGAGCCAAGAACCTTTACAATGAGCAGTTCTTC. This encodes CAIEGPTGAKNLYNEQFF.